The sequence of this TCR beta chain was determined in a study of Ad26.COV2.S vaccination and SARS-CoV-2 variants. Study-wide results and limits: Those who received vaccine or placebo ended up with similar non-spike TCR breadth. Analyses that measured TCR breadth and depth may have underestimated total T cell responses.

With respect to this clone: Its cognate antigen is unknown.

The method was immunoSEQ multiplex PCR; TCRdb's version includes in-frame clones alone and lacks a portion of them. Of over 300,000 clones listed, roughly four fifths were seen once; the top ten hold 7.4%. Treatment indicated: roughly 20 received Ad26.COV2.S at low or high dose, single or two shots; roughly five received placebo; per-sample allocation not given. Specimen acquisition occurred on day 63 following the initial vaccine or placebo injection. Expression of Wuhan-strain SARS-CoV-2 spike came from the Ad26 vector that formed the vaccine. The clonotype was recovered from a person aged 18-60 years who received the Ad26.COV2.S COVID-19 vaccine or a placebo. The sample was peripheral blood, taken in a trial of Ad26.COV2.S vaccine versus placebo.

Here the CDR3 DNA reads TGTGCCAGCTCACCTTCGGTGGCTGGAAACACCATATATTTT. Protein sequence: CASSPSVAGNTIYF. The rearrangement uses TRBV18 and TRBJ1-3; D gene uncertain. Trimming took 3 bases from V and 2 from J, leaving 8 bases between them. The CDR3 has 14 residues. In germline, CDR1 is KGHSH, CDR2 LQKENI.